In this sample, the clone carrying this TCR beta chain turned up many times. Its antigen is currently unknown. Individual cDNA molecules were tagged with unique molecular identifiers, the study reported. A single record per CDR3 protein comes from TCRdb applying MiXCR to the 5' RACE reads. The data contain about 39,000 distinct CDR3 sequences, around 5.4% of them singletons. This record comes from a study of early T cells in non-severe SARS-CoV-2 infection. Study information: The input, bulk RNA from unsorted whole blood, was sequenced, and chains were unpaired. General study points: Comparison of clonotypes with VDJdb favored anti-spike CD8 responses while missing private and CD4 specificities.

CDR3 length equals 14 residues. The germline V and J ends were trimmed by 4 bases and 5 bases, with 11 bases remaining between them. Germline values: CDR1 MNHNY, CDR2 SVGAGI (reference sequence). The TCR was taken from an adult who was a healthcare worker with PCR-confirmed SARS-CoV-2 infection or an uninfected control (not recorded which). This chain links TRBV6-6 with TRBJ2-2, with a weak D call TRBD2 (6 bases). The material was whole blood, obtained at baseline. This CDR3 reads CASSFTGGTGELFF. The CDR3 DNA is TGTGCCAGCAGTTTCACAGGAGGGACCGGGGAGCTGTTTTTT.